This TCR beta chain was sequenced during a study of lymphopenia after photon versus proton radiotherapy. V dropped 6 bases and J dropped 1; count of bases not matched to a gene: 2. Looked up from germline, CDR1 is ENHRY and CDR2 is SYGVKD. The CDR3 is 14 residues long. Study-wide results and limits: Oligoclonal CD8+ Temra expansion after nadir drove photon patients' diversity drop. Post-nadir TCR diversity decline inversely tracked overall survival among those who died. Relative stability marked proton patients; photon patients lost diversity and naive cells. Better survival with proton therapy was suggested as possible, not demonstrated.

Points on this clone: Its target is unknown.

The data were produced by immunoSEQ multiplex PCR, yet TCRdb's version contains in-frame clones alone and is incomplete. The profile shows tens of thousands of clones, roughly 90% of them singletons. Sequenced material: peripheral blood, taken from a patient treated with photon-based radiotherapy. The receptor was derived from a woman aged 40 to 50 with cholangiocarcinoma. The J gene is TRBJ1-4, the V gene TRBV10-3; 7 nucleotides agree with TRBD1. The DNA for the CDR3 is TGTGCCATCAGCAGACAGGGAACTAATGAAAAACTGTTTTTT. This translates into CAISRQGTNEKLFF.